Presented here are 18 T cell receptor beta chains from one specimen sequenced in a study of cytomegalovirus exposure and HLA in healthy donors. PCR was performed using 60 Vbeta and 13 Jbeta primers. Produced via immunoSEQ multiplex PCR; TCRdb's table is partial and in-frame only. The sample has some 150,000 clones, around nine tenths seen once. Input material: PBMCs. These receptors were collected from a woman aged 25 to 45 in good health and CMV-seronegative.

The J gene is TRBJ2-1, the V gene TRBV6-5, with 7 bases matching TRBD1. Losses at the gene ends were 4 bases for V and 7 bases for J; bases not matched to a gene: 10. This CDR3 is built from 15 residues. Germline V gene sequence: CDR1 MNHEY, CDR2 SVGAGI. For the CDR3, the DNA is TGTGCCAGCAGTTCCCACAGGGGCGCGGAGAATGAGCAGTTCTTC. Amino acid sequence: CASSSHRGAENEQFF.

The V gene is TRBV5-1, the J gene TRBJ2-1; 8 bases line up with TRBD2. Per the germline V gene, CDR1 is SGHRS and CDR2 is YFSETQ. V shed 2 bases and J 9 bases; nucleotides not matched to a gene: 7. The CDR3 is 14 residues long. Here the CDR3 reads CASSFTAGGSEQFF. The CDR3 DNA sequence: TGCGCCAGCAGCTTCACGGCGGGAGGCAGTGAGCAGTTCTTC.

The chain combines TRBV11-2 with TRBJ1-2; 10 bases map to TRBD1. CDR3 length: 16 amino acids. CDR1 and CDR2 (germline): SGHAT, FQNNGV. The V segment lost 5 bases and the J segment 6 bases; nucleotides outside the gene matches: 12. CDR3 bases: TGTGCCAGCAGCCGCCGACAGGGGGCTCTTAGTGATGGCTACACCTTC. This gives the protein CASSRRQGALSDGYTF.

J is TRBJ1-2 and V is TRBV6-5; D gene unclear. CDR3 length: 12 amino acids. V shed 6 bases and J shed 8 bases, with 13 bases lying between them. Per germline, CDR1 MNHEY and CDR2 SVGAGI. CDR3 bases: TGTGCCAGCAGGAGGCCCGGCGGAGGCTACACCTTC. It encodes CASRRPGGGYTF.

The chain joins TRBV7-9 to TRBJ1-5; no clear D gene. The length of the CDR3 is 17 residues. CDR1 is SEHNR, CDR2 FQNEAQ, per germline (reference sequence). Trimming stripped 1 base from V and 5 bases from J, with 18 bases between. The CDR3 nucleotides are TGTGCCAGCAGCTTAGGAGGGTATGGCGGAAATGATCAGCCCCAGCATTTT. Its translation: CASSLGGYGGNDQPQHF.

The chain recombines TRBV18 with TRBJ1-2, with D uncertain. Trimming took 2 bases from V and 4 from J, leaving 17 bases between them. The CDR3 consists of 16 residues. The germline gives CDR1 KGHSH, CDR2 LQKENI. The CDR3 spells CASSPDGGRDPYGYTF. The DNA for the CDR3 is TGTGCCAGCTCACCAGATGGTGGGCGGGATCCCTATGGCTACACCTTC.

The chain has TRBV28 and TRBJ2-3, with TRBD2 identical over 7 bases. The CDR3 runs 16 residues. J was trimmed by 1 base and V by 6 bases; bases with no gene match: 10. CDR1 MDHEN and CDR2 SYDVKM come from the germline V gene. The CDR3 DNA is TGTGCCAGCAGCCACCTCGCGGGGGAGGGCACAGATACGCAGTATTTT. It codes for CASSHLAGEGTDTQYF. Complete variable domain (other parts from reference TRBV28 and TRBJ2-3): DVKVTQSSRYLVKRTGEKVFLECVQDMDHENMFWYRQDPGLGLRLIYFSYDVKMKEKGDIPEGYSVSREKKERFSLILESASTNQTSMYLCASSHLAGEGTDTQYFGPGTRLTVL.

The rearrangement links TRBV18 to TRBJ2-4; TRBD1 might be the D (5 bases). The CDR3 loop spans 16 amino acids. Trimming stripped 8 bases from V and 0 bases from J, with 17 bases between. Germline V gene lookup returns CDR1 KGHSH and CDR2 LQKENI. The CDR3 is CASAAQGIQAKNIQYF. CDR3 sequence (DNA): TGTGCCAGCGCGGCCCAGGGCATTCAAGCCAAAAACATTCAGTACTTC.

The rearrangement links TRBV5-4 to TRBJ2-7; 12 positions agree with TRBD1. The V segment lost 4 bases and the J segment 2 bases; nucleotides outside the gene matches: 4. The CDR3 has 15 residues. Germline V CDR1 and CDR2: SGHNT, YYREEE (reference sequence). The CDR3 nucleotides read TGTGCCAGCAGCGACGGGGACAGGGGGCCCTACGAGCAGTACTTC. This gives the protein CASSDGDRGPYEQYF. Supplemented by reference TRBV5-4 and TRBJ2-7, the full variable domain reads ETGVTQSPTHLIKTRGQQVTLRCSSQSGHNTVSWYQQALGQGPQFIFQYYREEENGRGNFPPRFSGLQFPNYSSELNVNALELDDSALYLCASSDGDRGPYEQYFGPGTRLTVT.

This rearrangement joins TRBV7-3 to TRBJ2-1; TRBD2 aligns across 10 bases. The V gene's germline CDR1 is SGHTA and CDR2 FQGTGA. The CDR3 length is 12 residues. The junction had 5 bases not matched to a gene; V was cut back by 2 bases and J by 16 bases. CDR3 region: CASSLVAGGLFF. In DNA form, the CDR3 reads TGTGCCAGCAGCTTAGTAGCGGGAGGTCTTTTCTTC.

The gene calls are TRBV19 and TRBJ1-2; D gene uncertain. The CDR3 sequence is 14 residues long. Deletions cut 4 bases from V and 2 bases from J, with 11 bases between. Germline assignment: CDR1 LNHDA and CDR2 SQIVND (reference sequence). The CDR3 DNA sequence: TGTGCCAGTAGTAGGGGAGGACTCAACTATGGCTACACCTTC. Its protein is CASSRGGLNYGYTF.

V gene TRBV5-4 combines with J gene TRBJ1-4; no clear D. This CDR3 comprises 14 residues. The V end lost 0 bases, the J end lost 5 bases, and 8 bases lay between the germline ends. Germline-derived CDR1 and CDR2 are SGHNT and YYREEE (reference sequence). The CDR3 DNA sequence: TGTGCCAGCAGCTTGGGAGGGTTCAATGAAAAACTGTTTTTT. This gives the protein CASSLGGFNEKLFF.

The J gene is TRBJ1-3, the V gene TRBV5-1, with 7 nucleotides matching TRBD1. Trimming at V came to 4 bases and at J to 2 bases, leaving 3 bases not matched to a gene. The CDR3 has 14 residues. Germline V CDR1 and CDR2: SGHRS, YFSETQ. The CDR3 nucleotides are TGCGCCAGCAGCCGAGGACAGGCTGGAAACACCATATATTTT. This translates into CASSRGQAGNTIYF.

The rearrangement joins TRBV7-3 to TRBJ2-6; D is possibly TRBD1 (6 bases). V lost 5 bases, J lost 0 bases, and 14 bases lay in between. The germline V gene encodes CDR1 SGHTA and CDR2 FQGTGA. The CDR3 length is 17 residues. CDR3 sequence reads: CASSRDTRLSGANVLTF. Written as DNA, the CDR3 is TGTGCCAGCAGCCGGGACACCCGACTCTCTGGGGCCAACGTCCTGACTTTC. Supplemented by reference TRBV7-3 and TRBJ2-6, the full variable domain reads GAGVSQTPSNKVTEKGKYVELRCDPISGHTALYWYRQSLGQGPEFLIYFQGTGAADDSGLPNDRFFAVRPEGSVSTLKIQRTERGDSAVYLCASSRDTRLSGANVLTFGAGSRLTVL.

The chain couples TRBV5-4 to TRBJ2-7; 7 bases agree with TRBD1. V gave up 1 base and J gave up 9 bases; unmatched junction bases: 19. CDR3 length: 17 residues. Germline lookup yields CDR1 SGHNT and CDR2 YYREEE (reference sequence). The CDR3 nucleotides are TGTGCCAGCAGCTTGCTAGGGGGCGCATTGACTACCGATGGGCAGTACTTC. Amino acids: CASSLLGGALTTDGQYF. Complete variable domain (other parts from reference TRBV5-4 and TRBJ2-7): ETGVTQSPTHLIKTRGQQVTLRCSSQSGHNTVSWYQQALGQGPQFIFQYYREEENGRGNFPPRFSGLQFPNYSSELNVNALELDDSALYLCASSLLGGALTTDGQYFGPGTRLTVT.

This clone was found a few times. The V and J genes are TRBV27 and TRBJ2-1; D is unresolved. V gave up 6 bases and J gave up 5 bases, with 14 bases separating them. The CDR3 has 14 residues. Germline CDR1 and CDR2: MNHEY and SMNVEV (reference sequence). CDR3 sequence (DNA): TGTGCCAGCAGCCCTTTGGGCAGACACAATGAGCAGTTCTTC. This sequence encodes CASSPLGRHNEQFF.

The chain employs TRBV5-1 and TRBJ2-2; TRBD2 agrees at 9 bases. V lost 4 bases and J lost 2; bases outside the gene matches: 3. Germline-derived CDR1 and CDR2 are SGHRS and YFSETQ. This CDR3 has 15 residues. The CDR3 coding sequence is TGCGCCAGCAGCGAGGGACTAGCTAACACCGGGGAGCTGTTTTTT. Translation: CASSEGLANTGELFF.

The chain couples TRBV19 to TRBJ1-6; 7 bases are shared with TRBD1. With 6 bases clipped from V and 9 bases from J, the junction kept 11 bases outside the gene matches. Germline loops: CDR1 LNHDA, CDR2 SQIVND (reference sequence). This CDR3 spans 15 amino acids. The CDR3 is CASRLDRQTLSPLHF. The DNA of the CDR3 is TGTGCCAGTAGATTGGACAGGCAAACCCTTTCACCCCTCCACTTT.